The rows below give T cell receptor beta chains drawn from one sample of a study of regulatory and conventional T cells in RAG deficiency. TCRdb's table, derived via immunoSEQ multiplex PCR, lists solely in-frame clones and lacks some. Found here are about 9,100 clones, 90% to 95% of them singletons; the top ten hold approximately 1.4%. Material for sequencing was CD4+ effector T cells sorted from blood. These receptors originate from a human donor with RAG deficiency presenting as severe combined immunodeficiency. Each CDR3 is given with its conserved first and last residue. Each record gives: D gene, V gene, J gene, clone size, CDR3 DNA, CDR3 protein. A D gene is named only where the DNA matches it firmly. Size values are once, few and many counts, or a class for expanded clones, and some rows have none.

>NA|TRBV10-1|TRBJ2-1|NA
TGCGCCAGCAGTGGGGTTAGCTCCTACAATGAGCAGTTCTTC
CASSGVSSYNEQFF
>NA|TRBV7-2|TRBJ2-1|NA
TGTGCCAGCAGCTTAGTCGCAGGGACCTCCTACAATGAGCAGTTCTTC
CASSLVAGTSYNEQFF
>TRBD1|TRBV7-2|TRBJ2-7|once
TGTGCCAGCAGCTTAGTCTCCGGGACAGGGCCCTCCTACGAGCAGTACTTC
CASSLVSGTGPSYEQYF
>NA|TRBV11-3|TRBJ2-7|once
TGTGCCAGCAGCTTGGACGGGAACTACGAGCAGTACTTC
CASSLDGNYEQYF
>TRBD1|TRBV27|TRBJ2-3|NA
TGTGCCAGCAGTTCCGGGACAGGGAACACAGATACGCAGTATTTT
CASSSGTGNTDTQYF
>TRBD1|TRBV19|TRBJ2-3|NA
TGTGCCAGTAGTAGCCTAGGGGGCTACACAGATACGCAGTATTTT
CASSSLGGYTDTQYF
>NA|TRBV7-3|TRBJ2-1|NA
TGTGCCAGCAGCTTAACAGGGGGCTACAATGAGCAGTTCTTC
CASSLTGGYNEQFF
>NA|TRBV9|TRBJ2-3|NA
TGTGCCAGCAGCGCGAGGTTAGTCGGCGGGACAGATACGCAGTATTTT
CASSARLVGGTDTQYF
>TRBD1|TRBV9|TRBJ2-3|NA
TGTGCCAGCAACCGGGGACAGCGCACAGATACGCAGTATTTT
CASNRGQRTDTQYF
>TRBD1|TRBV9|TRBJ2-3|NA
TGTGCCAGCAGCGTAGGGAGGACAGGGACAGATACGCAGTATTTT
CASSVGRTGTDTQYF
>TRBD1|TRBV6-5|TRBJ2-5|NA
TGTGCCAGCAGCTTCCGACAGGGGGTTGACCAGTACTTC
CASSFRQGVDQYF
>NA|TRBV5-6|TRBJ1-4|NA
TGTGCCAGCAGCTTCGCGTACCTCGAAGAAAAACTGTTTTTT
CASSFAYLEEKLFF
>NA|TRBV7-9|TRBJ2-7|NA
TGTGCCAGCAGCTTAGGAGGCGGACATTACTCCTACGAGCAGTACTTC
CASSLGGGHYSYEQYF
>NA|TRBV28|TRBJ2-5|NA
TGTGCCAGCAGTTTAGGGCGGCGGGAGACCCAGTACTTC
CASSLGRRETQYF
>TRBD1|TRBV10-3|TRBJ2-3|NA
TGTGCCACCAGGGGGCAAGACAGAACAGATACGCAGTATTTT
CATRGQDRTDTQYF
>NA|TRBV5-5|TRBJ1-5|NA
TGTGCCAGCAGCTTGGAAGCAGGCAATCAGCCCCAGCATTTT
CASSLEAGNQPQHF
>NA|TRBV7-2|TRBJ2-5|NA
TGTGCCAGCAGCCTACTAAGGAGGACCCAGTACTTC
CASSLLRRTQYF
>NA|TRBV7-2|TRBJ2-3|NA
TGTGCCAGCAGCTTAGGGGTTCGCACAGATACGCAGTATTTT
CASSLGVRTDTQYF
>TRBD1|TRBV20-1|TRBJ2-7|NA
TGCAGTGCTGACAGGGGCGAGCAGTACTTC
CSADRGEQYF
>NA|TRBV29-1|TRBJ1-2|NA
TGCAGCGTTCTGGCGGCTGACTATGGCTACACCTTC
CSVLAADYGYTF
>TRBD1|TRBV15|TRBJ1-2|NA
TGTGCCACCAGCAGAGCGGGACAGGCCCTACACTATGGCTACACCTTC
CATSRAGQALHYGYTF
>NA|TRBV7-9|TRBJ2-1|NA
TGTGCCAGCAGCTTGGGCCCGGCCAATGAGCAGTTCTTC
CASSLGPANEQFF
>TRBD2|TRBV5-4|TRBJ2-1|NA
TGTGCCAGCAGCCGTGGGGGCGGGAGGAATGAGCAGTTCTTC
CASSRGGGRNEQFF
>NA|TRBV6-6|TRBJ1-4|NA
TGTGCCAGCAGCCCCGGGACAACTAATGAAAAACTGTTTTTT
CASSPGTTNEKLFF
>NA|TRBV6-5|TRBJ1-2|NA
TGTGCCAGCACCCGGGGGATGTATGGCTACACCTTC
CASTRGMYGYTF
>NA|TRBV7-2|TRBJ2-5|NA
TGTGCCAGCAGCCCAAGGGGGGGGGAGACCCAGTACTTC
CASSPRGGETQYF
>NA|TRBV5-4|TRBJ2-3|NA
TGTGCCAGCAGCTTGCAGGGCACAGATACGCAGTATTTT
CASSLQGTDTQYF
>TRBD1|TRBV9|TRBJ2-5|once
TGTGCCAGCAGCGTAGTAGACAGGGGAGAGACCCAGTACTTC
CASSVVDRGETQYF
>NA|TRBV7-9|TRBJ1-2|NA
TGTGCCAGCAGCTTAGGTGCCGGGGAGCGGGGCCACACCTTC
CASSLGAGERGHTF
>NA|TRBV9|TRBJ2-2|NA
TGTGCCAGCAGCTCCCGGGTTCAAGCCGGGGAGCTGTTTTTT
CASSSRVQAGELFF
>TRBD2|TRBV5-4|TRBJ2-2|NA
TGTGCCAGCAGCTTGGGGGGGGGCGGGGAGCTGTTTTTT
CASSLGGGGELFF